This TCR beta chain comes out of a study of blood T cell repertoires in COVID-19. Background on the study: Samples came from the United States, Italy and Spain, spanning acute and convalescent COVID-19. The analysed material was cDNA or gDNA that came from T cells, B-cell-depleted T cells, or PBMCs.

Methods used by the authors: Amplifying reference gene primers gave estimates of nucleated cell counts. Method: immunoSEQ multiplex PCR; TCRdb's copy keeps in-frame clones and lacks some. Clone size and the V and J calls come from that table; the DNA yielded D and trimming. The sample lists about 180,000 clones, over 75% occurring once. Looked up from germline, CDR1 is SGHTA and CDR2 is FQGNSA. V lost 6 bases and J lost 0, with 11 bases in between. The CDR3 extends over 14 amino acids. The sequence was collected from a woman between 70 and 85 years old with acute or convalescent COVID-19. The chain is built from TRBV7-2 and TRBJ2-5; D gene ambiguous. The sequenced material came from peripheral blood. This CDR3 is CASRPTEYQETQYF. CDR3 bases: TGTGCCAGCAGGCCTACAGAGTACCAAGAGACCCAGTACTTC.